A single sample is the source of the 3 T cell receptor beta chains below, sequenced in a study of blood T cell repertoires in COVID-19. The protocol was immunoSEQ multiplex PCR, while the TCRdb copy is restricted to in-frame clones and leaves out a portion. The profile shows roughly 200,000 clones, 85% to 90% of them singletons. The sequenced sample was PBMCs or T cells enriched from blood (not recorded which). The receptors shown here come from a man aged 40-50 years who had recovered from COVID-19.

V and J are TRBV5-4 and TRBJ1-4; tentatively, D is TRBD1 (6 bases). The V gene lost 0 bases and the J gene lost 0 bases, with 15 bases spanning the gap. The length of the CDR3 is 18 residues. CDR1 and CDR2 (germline): SGHNT, YYREEE (reference sequence). CDR3 in amino acids: CASSLGGQGGSTNEKLFF. CDR3 nucleotides: TGTGCCAGCAGCTTGGGTGGACAAGGGGGATCAACTAATGAAAAACTGTTTTTT.

This clone was recorded once. The chain couples TRBV2 to TRBJ1-2; D remains ambiguous. The CDR3 has 12 amino acids. CDR1 is SNHLY and CDR2 is FYNNEI in the germline V gene. V shed 11 bases and J shed 3 bases, with 13 bases lying between them. CDR3 protein: CASRGGYYGYTF. DNA of the CDR3: TGTGCCTCCCGAGGCGGCTACTATGGCTACACCTTC.

This rearrangement joins TRBV24-1 to TRBJ2-1; D gene ambiguous. CDR3 length: 13 residues. Germline V lookup: CDR1 KGHDR, CDR2 SFDVKD. Trimming shortened V by 5 bases and J by 1 base, and 5 bases separated the two germline ends. The CDR3 coding sequence is TGTGCCACCAGTGGTAGTTCCTACAATGAGCAGTTCTTC. This codes for CATSGSSYNEQFF.